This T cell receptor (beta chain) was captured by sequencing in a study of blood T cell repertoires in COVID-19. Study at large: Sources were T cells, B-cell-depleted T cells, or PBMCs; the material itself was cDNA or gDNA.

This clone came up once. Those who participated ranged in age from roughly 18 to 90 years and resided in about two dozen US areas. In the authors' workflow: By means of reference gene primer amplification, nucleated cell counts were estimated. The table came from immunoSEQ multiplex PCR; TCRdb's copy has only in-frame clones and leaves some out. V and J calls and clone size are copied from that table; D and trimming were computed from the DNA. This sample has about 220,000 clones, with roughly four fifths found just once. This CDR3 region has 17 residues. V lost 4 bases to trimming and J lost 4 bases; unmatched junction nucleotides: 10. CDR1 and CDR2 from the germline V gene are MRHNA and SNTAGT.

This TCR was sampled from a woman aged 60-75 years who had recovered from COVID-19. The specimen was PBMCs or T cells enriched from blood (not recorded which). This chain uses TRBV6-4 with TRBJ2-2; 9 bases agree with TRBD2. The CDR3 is CASSVLAGRVGTGELFF. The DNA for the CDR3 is TGTGCCAGCAGTGTCCTAGCGGGGAGGGTGGGCACCGGGGAGCTGTTTTTT.